These 5 T cell receptor beta chains originate from one sample sequenced in a study of T cell repertoires in cytomegalovirus infection. From the reads, TCRdb called clonotypes with MiXCR, one entry per CDR3 protein. The sample includes about 150,000 distinct CDR3 sequences, 20% to 30% seen only once; the top ten take about a tenth. Sequencing used PBMCs. All receptors come from a human donor in good health (CMV status not recorded). Some clones in this sample may be carry-over from other donors' samples.

This clonotype was counted only a few times. The chain employs TRBV4-1 and TRBJ2-3; 14 bases are shared with TRBD2. CDR1 is MGHRA and CDR2 is YSYEKL in the germline V gene. This CDR3 region has 16 residues. The ends lost 0 bases at V and 4 bases at J; junction bases unmatched: 0. CDR3 in DNA: TGCGCCAGCAGCCAAGAGGGACTAGCGGGGGCAGATACGCAGTATTTT. This translates into CASSQEGLAGADTQYF.

V is TRBV4-1 and J is TRBJ1-2, with D hard to call. V gave up 0 bases and J gave up 1 base, with 12 bases separating them. The CDR3 sequence is 16 residues long. Germline V gives CDR1 MGHRA, CDR2 YSYEKL. The DNA for the CDR3 is TGCGCCAGCAGCCAAGATCCCAGTTATAATAACTATGGCTACACCTTC. Protein sequence: CASSQDPSYNNYGYTF.

This clonotype was recorded at least ten times. The rearrangement joins TRBV11-2 to TRBJ2-1; 8 nucleotides match TRBD1. This CDR3 region has 15 residues. V lost 1 base, J lost 5 bases, and 4 bases stayed unmatched. The germline V gene encodes CDR1 SGHAT and CDR2 FQNNGV. The CDR3 here is CASSLGLTGDNEQFF. The CDR3 DNA follows: TGTGCCAGCAGCTTAGGGCTGACAGGGGACAATGAGCAGTTCTTC.

In its sample, this clonotype was seen a few times. V usage is TRBV7-9 and J usage is TRBJ2-7; D may be TRBD1 (6 bases). CDR3 size: 14 residues. The V and J ends lost 4 bases and 2 bases respectively, with 12 bases between them. Germline CDR1 reads SEHNR; CDR2 reads FQNEAQ (reference sequence). CDR3 residues: CASSSGQTAYEQYF. CDR3 DNA: TGTGCCAGCAGCTCAGGACAGACCGCCTACGAGCAGTACTTC.

This rearrangement joins TRBV3-1 to TRBJ1-5; 10 nucleotides match TRBD1. Trimming at V came to 1 base and at J to 4 bases, leaving 1 base not matched to a gene. The germline CDR1 and CDR2 sequences are LGHDT and YNNKEL (reference sequence). The CDR3 is 15 amino acids. The CDR3 spells CASSQGTGGNQPQHF. Here the CDR3 DNA reads TGTGCCAGCAGCCAAGGGACAGGGGGTAATCAGCCCCAGCATTTT.